The source of this T cell receptor beta chain is a study of shared clonotypes between healthy human individuals. Study background: Researchers assigned three CD4 naive, three CD4 memory, two CD8 naive and one CD8 memory plate to each donor.

A remark on this clone: Its antigen is unidentified.

Produced via immunoSEQ multiplex PCR; TCRdb's table is partial and in-frame only. The sample consists of around 2.1 million clones, approximately 94% of them appearing once. The CDR3 totals 16 residues. The V and J ends lost 2 bases and 5 bases respectively, with 17 bases between them. Germline CDR1 MNHNY, CDR2 SVGAGI (reference sequence). Overall study results and limits: Non-shared clonotypes displayed generation probabilities falling below those of clonotypes present in all four donors.

Naive CD4+ cells were CD45RA-selected; the remaining cells were memory. The J gene is TRBJ2-3, the V gene TRBV6-6; D could derive from TRBD1 or TRBD2 (5 bases each). The clonotype comes from a man in his late teens or twenties in good health. The sample consisted of naive CD4+ T cells sorted from blood. Documented subset: CD45RA+ positively selected. The CDR3 sequence: CASSYRDGIGVDTQYF. For the CDR3, the DNA is TGTGCCAGCAGTTACCGGGACGGGATAGGTGTAGATACGCAGTATTTT.